This T cell receptor (beta chain) was sequenced in a study of blood T cells in healthy people across ages. Germline CDR1 is MGHRA and CDR2 is YSYEKL. CDR3 length: 15 amino acids. V shed 3 bases, J shed 3 bases, and the junction held 5 bases outside the gene matches. Sample-barcoded 5' priming and a J-beta primer mix drove a second PCR of roughly 6 to 12 cycles. One entry per CDR3 protein results from TCRdb running MiXCR on the 5' RACE reads. The profile shows approximately 800,000 distinct CDR3 sequences, roughly 25% of them singletons. There were at least 5.5 micrograms of total RNA extracted from every sample. The sample also formed part of further work on T cells of mothers and their children.

The chain combines TRBV4-1 with TRBJ2-7; 10 nucleotides align to TRBD2. This TCR derives from a boy under 18 in good health. The sequencing input was blood. CDR3 coding DNA: TGCGCCAGCAGCCATACCGGGACTAGCGACTACGAGCAGTACTTC. This translates into CASSHTGTSDYEQYF.